The 28 T cell receptor beta chains below were found in one sample sequenced in a study of T-cell reconstitution after alpha-beta-depleted transplantation in children. For TCRbeta, the library was prepared with unique molecular identifiers. Each CDR3 protein gets one entry after TCRdb re-called the PCR reads with MiXCR. The sample consists of roughly 340,000 distinct CDR3 sequences, 15% to 20% of them appearing once. Sequencing was performed on PBMCs, mostly from graft donor cells, taken 360 days after TCRalphabeta/CD19-depleted stem cell transplant. The source is a male patient aged 2-9 years who had a stem cell transplant for acute lymphoblastic leukemia, so the T cells may come from the graft donor.

In its sample, this clonotype was seen a few times. The J gene is TRBJ2-7, the V gene TRBV11-2; tentative D call: TRBD2 (6 bases). The CDR3 consists of 14 residues. With 3 bases removed from V and 0 bases from J, the gap between germline ends came to 9 bases. The germline V gene has CDR1 SGHAT and CDR2 FQNNGV. The chain's CDR3 is CASSFPGLSYEQYF. DNA of the CDR3: TGTGCCAGCAGCTTCCCGGGACTCTCCTACGAGCAGTACTTC.

The rearrangement links TRBV3-1 to TRBJ1-6; D is uncertain. This CDR3 is built from 15 residues. Germline-derived CDR1 and CDR2 are LGHDT and YNNKEL (reference sequence). V was cut by 5 bases and J by 6 bases, with 14 bases left in between. This CDR3 reads CASSDGGSSNSPLHF. As DNA, the CDR3 is TGTGCCAGCAGCGACGGCGGGAGTAGTAATTCACCCCTCCACTTT.

The chain employs TRBV11-1 and TRBJ2-3; TRBD1 aligns across 8 bases. CDR1 is SGHAT and CDR2 is FQDESV in the germline V gene (reference sequence). The V gene end was trimmed by 5 bases and the J gene end by 4 bases; junction bases not matched to a gene: 5. This CDR3 comprises 14 residues. The CDR3 loop is CASSPPDRADTQYF. CDR3 coding DNA: TGTGCCAGCAGCCCGCCGGACAGGGCAGATACGCAGTATTTT.

The chain couples TRBV27 to TRBJ2-1, with D tentatively TRBD1 (7 bases). Germline lookup yields CDR1 MNHEY and CDR2 SMNVEV (reference sequence). This CDR3 comprises 22 residues. Trimming took 4 bases from V and 4 from J, leaving 35 bases between them. Here the CDR3 DNA reads TGTGCCAGCAGTTCGGGATTTAGGACTACTGAGGTTCCAGGGGGTTCTTACAATGAGCAGTTCTTC. Translation gives CASSSGFRTTEVPGGSYNEQFF.

This clonotype was seen a few times. V and J are TRBV29-1 and TRBJ1-3; tentative D call: TRBD1 (5 bases). This CDR3 comprises 15 residues. Germline V CDR1 and CDR2: SQVTM, ANQGSEA. Trimming pared 5 bases from V and 7 bases from J, leaving 21 bases between. The CDR3 region has the DNA TGCAGCGTTCGAGTACAGGCTGGATTTTTCAACACCATATATTTT. This translates into CSVRVQAGFFNTIYF.

In this sample, this clonotype turned up once. The final CDR3 position lacks the conserved phenylalanine or tryptophan, pointing to a likely read error. The rearrangement joins TRBV29-1 to TRBJ2-1, with 9 positions matching TRBD2. Unmatched junction bases numbered 5, after V lost 6 bases and J lost 5 bases. Germline V gene data show CDR1 as SQVTM and CDR2 as ANQGSEA. This CDR3 spans 13 amino acids. CDR3 protein: CSVAGLAHNEQFV. In nucleotides, the CDR3 is TGCAGCGTCGCGGGACTAGCACACAATGAGCAGTTCGTC.

The chain employs TRBV4-3 and TRBJ2-1; D remains unclear. From germline, CDR1 is LGHNA and CDR2 YSLEER. Trimming shortened V by 0 bases and J by 6 bases, and 12 bases separated the two germline ends. The length of the CDR3 is 15 residues. CDR3 coding DNA: TGCGCCAGCAGCCAAGAAGAAGGATCAGTCAATGAGCAGTTCTTC. Translated, it gives CASSQEEGSVNEQFF.

V usage is TRBV11-1 and J usage is TRBJ2-2; 9 positions agree with TRBD1. After removal of 3 bases from V and 4 bases from J, the junction contained 12 bases not matched to a gene. CDR1 and CDR2 (germline): SGHAT, FQDESV (reference sequence). This CDR3 region has 18 residues. This CDR3 is CASSLNGGTGLITGELFF. In DNA form, the CDR3 reads TGTGCCAGCAGCTTGAATGGCGGGACAGGGTTAATCACCGGGGAGCTGTTTTTT.

CDR3: CSVSRAGELFF. CDR3 nucleotide sequence: TGCAGCGTTAGCCGGGCCGGGGAGCTGTTTTTT. The chain joins TRBV29-1 to TRBJ2-2; no reliable D call. CDR1 SQVTM and CDR2 ANQGSEA come from the germline V gene. Trimming removed 5 bases at V and 6 bases at J, with 7 bases between. This CDR3 is 11 amino acids long.

Notes on this clonotype: Mismatch with germline at one junction end may stem from a read error. The V and J genes are TRBV10-3 and TRBJ2-7; the D is unclear. Looked up from germline, CDR1 is ENHRY and CDR2 is SYGVKD. This CDR3 has 17 amino acids. CDR3 residues: CAISESLRHVSTYGQYF. The CDR3 bases are TGTGCCATCAGTGAGTCGTTAAGGCACGTTAGTACCTACGGGCAGTACTTC.

The chain uses TRBV27 and TRBJ2-1, with 8 bases lining up with TRBD1. The germline CDR1 and CDR2 sequences are MNHEY and SMNVEV (reference sequence). This CDR3 has 15 residues. V was clipped by 2 bases and J by 8 bases; unmatched bases: 8. CDR3 sequence: CASSLPRPGGDEQFF. DNA for the CDR3: TGTGCCAGCAGTTTACCCCGTCCAGGGGGCGATGAGCAGTTCTTC.

The table lists this clonotype with a few counts. The chain joins TRBV5-1 to TRBJ2-5; D ambiguous. Germline loops: CDR1 SGHRS, CDR2 YFSETQ. Trimming removed 0 bases from V and 1 base from J, with 7 bases in between. The CDR3 length is 14 residues. The CDR3 DNA reads as TGCGCCAGCAGCTTGGGGGCCACCCAAGAGACCCAGTACTTC. Encoded protein: CASSLGATQETQYF. The full variable domain, its missing parts supplied by reference TRBV5-1 and TRBJ2-5, is KAGVTQTPRYLIKTRGQQVTLSCSPISGHRSVSWYQQTPGQGLQFLFEYFSETQRNKGNFPGRFSGRQFSNSRSEMNVSTLELGDSALYLCASSLGATQETQYFGPGTRLLVL.

In this sample, this clonotype turned up many times. J is TRBJ2-3 and V is TRBV7-9, with D uncertain. The CDR3 extends over 11 amino acids. CDR1 is SEHNR, CDR2 FQNEAQ, per germline (reference sequence). Deletions cut 5 bases from V and 5 bases from J, with 5 bases between. This chain's CDR3 is CASSVGDTQYF. The CDR3 DNA reads as TGTGCCAGCAGCGTAGGAGATACGCAGTATTTT.

The chain couples TRBV7-3 to TRBJ2-1; 9 nucleotides match TRBD2. The ends lost 2 bases at V and 3 bases at J; junction bases unmatched: 8. Germline V CDR1 and CDR2: SGHTA, FQGTGA. The CDR3 spans 17 residues. The CDR3 DNA reads as TGTGCCAGCAGCTTATCTAGCGGGAACTTGGGCTACAATGAGCAGTTCTTC. Protein: CASSLSSGNLGYNEQFF.

The chain joins TRBV7-9 to TRBJ2-7; 10 nucleotides agree with TRBD1. The length of the CDR3 is 13 residues. V was pared by 8 bases and J by 0 bases, with 1 base of the junction left unmatched. In germline, CDR1 is SEHNR, CDR2 FQNEAQ (reference sequence). CDR3 sequence: CASGTGVSYEQYF. The DNA of the CDR3 is TGTGCCAGCGGGACAGGGGTCTCCTACGAGCAGTACTTC.

This clonotype came up many times. This rearrangement joins TRBV9 to TRBJ2-1, with D possibly TRBD2 on 6 matching bases. V was trimmed by 4 bases and J by 0 bases, leaving 14 bases between them. Germline V gene sequence: CDR1 SGDLS, CDR2 YYNGEE. CDR3 length equals 16 residues. Here the CDR3 reads CASSLGTFSSYNEQFF. CDR3 sequence (DNA): TGTGCCAGCAGCTTAGGGACTTTTAGCTCCTACAATGAGCAGTTCTTC.

The V gene is TRBV5-1, the J gene TRBJ2-3; D is undetermined. CDR3 length: 15 amino acids. Trimming left V 4 bases short and J 3 bases short, with 15 bases between. Per the germline V gene, CDR1 is SGHRS and CDR2 is YFSETQ. The CDR3: CASSMSNTETDTQYF. The CDR3 DNA reads as TGCGCCAGCAGCATGAGTAATACGGAGACAGATACGCAGTATTTT. The variable domain in full, with the rest retrieved from reference TRBV5-1 and TRBJ2-3, is KAGVTQTPRYLIKTRGQQVTLSCSPISGHRSVSWYQQTPGQGLQFLFEYFSETQRNKGNFPGRFSGRQFSNSRSEMNVSTLELGDSALYLCASSMSNTETDTQYFGPGTRLTVL.

This chain joins TRBV29-1 and TRBJ2-1, with D perhaps matching TRBD2 (6 bases). Trimming pared 8 bases from V and 6 bases from J, leaving 17 bases between. Germline CDR1 reads SQVTM; CDR2 reads ANQGSEA. The CDR3 contains 13 residues. CDR3 in amino acids: CSIPRLAPNEQFF. The CDR3 nucleotides read TGCAGCATTCCCCGGCTAGCGCCCAATGAGCAGTTCTTC.

This clonotype was recorded a few times. The gene calls are TRBV28 and TRBJ2-5; perhaps TRBD2 as D (6 bases). Trimming pared 7 bases from V and 4 bases from J, leaving 16 bases between. From germline, CDR1 is MDHEN and CDR2 SYDVKM. The CDR3 spans 14 residues. The CDR3 DNA reads as TGTGCCAGCAAAAAACCGGAGGGCCTAGAGACCCAGTACTTC. Translation gives CASKKPEGLETQYF.

The chain employs TRBV4-1 and TRBJ2-1; D not certain. V was trimmed by 1 base and J by 5 bases, leaving 18 bases between them. The germline V gene has CDR1 MGHRA and CDR2 YSYEKL. This CDR3 spans 17 amino acids. DNA for the CDR3: TGCGCCAGCAGCCAAGCTCCCCCCTTCGAGATTAACAATGAGCAGTTCTTC. This sequence encodes CASSQAPPFEINNEQFF.

The rearrangement uses TRBV2 and TRBJ2-5, with D unresolved. The CDR3 totals 12 residues. Germline lookup yields CDR1 SNHLY and CDR2 FYNNEI. V dropped 4 bases and J dropped 1 base, with 4 bases sitting between them. The CDR3 coding sequence is TGTGCCAGCAGTGCGGTCCAAGAGACCCAGTACTTC. Residues: CASSAVQETQYF.

In its sample, this clonotype was seen a few times. The chain has TRBV12-3 or TRBV12-4 and TRBJ2-3, with TRBD2 as a possible D gene (6 bases). CDR3 length: 14 amino acids. V was trimmed by 2 bases and J by 6 bases, leaving 12 bases between them. The CDR3 region is CASSLRWGEDTQYF. As DNA, the CDR3 is TGTGCCAGCAGTTTACGCTGGGGGGAGGATACGCAGTATTTT.

This clonotype was picked up many times. V usage is TRBV4-1 and J usage is TRBJ2-5; D tentatively reads TRBD1 or TRBD2 (6 bases each). The CDR3 is 16 amino acids. V gave up 0 bases and J gave up 1 base, with 12 bases separating them. Germline V gene sequence: CDR1 MGHRA, CDR2 YSYEKL. CDR3 nucleotide sequence: TGCGCCAGCAGCCAAGAAGGGGGGACCATCCAAGAGACCCAGTACTTC. This sequence encodes CASSQEGGTIQETQYF.

The gene calls are TRBV4-3 and TRBJ2-7, with D possibly TRBD2 on 5 matching bases. This CDR3 is built from 15 residues. CDR1 LGHNA and CDR2 YSLEER come from the germline V gene. Trimming shortened V by 1 base and J by 2 bases, and 12 bases separated the two germline ends. The CDR3 here is CASSQVFYGTYEQYF. In nucleotides, the CDR3 is TGCGCCAGCAGCCAAGTCTTTTACGGGACCTACGAGCAGTACTTC.

This clonotype was counted only a few times. J is TRBJ2-3 and V is TRBV4-3; weak D call: TRBD1 (8 bases). CDR3 length equals 15 residues. The germline V gene has CDR1 LGHNA and CDR2 YSLEER. V was cut by 3 bases and J by 8 bases, with 18 bases left in between. The CDR3 nucleotides read TGCGCCAGCAGCCAGGTTACTACAGGGGGGGGTACGCAGTATTTT. It encodes CASSQVTTGGGTQYF.

The rearrangement joins TRBV2 to TRBJ2-7, with D possibly matching TRBD2 (6 bases). V was shortened by 7 bases and J by 5 bases, with 18 bases between the two germline ends. From germline, CDR1 is SNHLY and CDR2 FYNNEI. The CDR3 length is 14 residues. The CDR3, as DNA: TGTGCCAGCATTATTAGCGGCAACCGGGACGAGCAGTACTTC. The encoded protein is CASIISGNRDEQYF.

This clonotype has more than one count but fewer than ten. The rearrangement links TRBV13 to TRBJ2-4, with unresolved D. The V and J ends lost 0 bases and 8 bases respectively, with 11 bases between them. This CDR3 spans 14 amino acids. Germline V CDR1 and CDR2: PRHDT, FYEKMQ (reference sequence). The CDR3 sequence is CASSLGPLSDIQYF. The DNA for the CDR3 is TGTGCCAGCAGCTTAGGCCCCCTTTCGGACATTCAGTACTTC.

This chain connects TRBV20-1 to TRBJ2-1, with D perhaps TRBD1 (5 bases). The germline gives CDR1 DFQATT, CDR2 SNEGSKA (reference sequence). CDR3 length: 12 amino acids. V shed 5 bases and J shed 7 bases, with 12 bases lying between them. The CDR3 reads CSAGRVVNEQFF. CDR3 DNA: TGCAGTGCTGGCAGGGTTGTGAATGAGCAGTTCTTC.